This record looks at one T cell receptor (beta chain) sequence and its context. What antigen it recognizes has not been identified. No qualities accompany the bases; no much larger clone lies one base away. This sample is part of a study of blood T cell repertoires in COVID-19 (dated by TCRdb to 2020 to 2022). With respect to the entire study: Collaborator samples came from the United States, Italy and Spain and covered acute and convalescent phases of COVID-19. The material from the prospective study consisted of cDNA or gDNA derived from T cells, B-cell-depleted T cells, or PBMCs. The dataset comprised deeply sampled blood TCRbeta repertoires from subjects exposed to, actively infected with, or recovered from COVID-19. The repertoires were released in a freely available public database intended as a resource for research on the immune response to SARS-CoV-2. Samples were obtained from the ongoing ImmuneRACE study (first 160 participants) and from roughly 1,300 subjects provided by 6 global collaborators. A de-identified subject ID, COVID-19 status, age in years and sex were almost always included in the sample metadata. Where available, HLA class I and class II types were obtained from metadata supplied by the sample provider rather than from assay-based typing.

TCRbeta CDR3 regions were amplified from genomic DNA using the immunoSEQ Assay, a bias-controlled multiplex PCR. In the paper's pipeline: The number of nucleated cells in each sample was estimated from the amplification of reference gene primers within the assay. To quantify the absolute abundance of each unique TCRbeta CDR3 rearrangement, sequence reads were collapsed and filtered. Productive Simpson clonality was computed per sample as the square root of Simpson's diversity index over productive rearrangements. TCRdb provides this immuneACCESS table in a form limited to in-frame rearrangements. Some clones are lacking; in checked studies, under half of them reflect an unresolved V gene, and why the rest are absent is not known. V, J and clone size are those of that table, while D and trimming were read from the DNA. Within this sample are roughly 460,000 clones, with around nine tenths of them counted one time only. The ten largest make up more than 0.7% of the sample.

At one collaborating source in Seattle, patients were enrolled during active infection and were followed longitudinally through the course of disease. The collaborating institutions used their own protocols to collect whole blood in K2EDTA tubes. For TCRbeta analysis, collaborator samples were shipped as frozen whole blood, as isolated PBMCs, or as DNA extracted from either sample type. Counted from cysteine to phenylalanine, this CDR3 has 14 amino acids. Left in the record is the CDR3 DNA by itself, 42 bases read in frame from the first base. The germline V gene (reference sequence) gives CDR1 as LGHDT and CDR2 as YNNKEL. After removal of 4 bases from V and 8 bases from J, the junction retains 7 bases not matched to a gene. What the study reported, not specific to this receptor: The quantity of clinical and demographic metadata differed by source and by participant and was supplied without curation.

Sequenced: peripheral blood. Here the chain combines TRBV3-1 (or the pseudogene TRBV3-2) and TRBJ1-4, with 7 bases matching TRBD1. The clonotype was recovered from a man aged 18-30 years with COVID-19, enrolled during active disease. The CDR3 is CASSRRGTDEKLFF. The DNA sequence is as follows: TGTGCCAGCAGCCGAAGAGGGACAGACGAAAAACTGTTTTTT.